This TCR beta chain was recovered during a study of OX40 agonist ivuxolimab in advanced cancers. Overall study context: Clinicians treated patients with ivuxolimab, an agonistic anti-OX40 (CD134) antibody. Patients with hepatocellular carcinoma, melanoma, renal cell or head and neck cancer made up the dose-escalation patients. Whole-study results and caveats: Expanded peripheral T-cell antigen specificity went undetermined.

TCRdb's table, derived via immunoSEQ multiplex PCR, lists solely in-frame clones and lacks some. The sample lists about 73,000 clones, approximately 90% occurring once. Concerning this clone: Its antigen is unknown.

Germline loops: CDR1 MNHNS, CDR2 SASEGT. Trimming stripped 2 bases from V and 0 bases from J, with 11 bases between. CDR3 length: 15 residues. The rearrangement uses TRBV6-1 and TRBJ2-7; D unresolved. This receptor was identified in an adult with an advanced solid tumor such as melanoma, head and neck, liver or kidney cancer. The sample was CD4+ or CD8+ T cells sorted from blood, taken in a trial of the OX40 agonist ivuxolimab. The CDR3: CASSENPSLSYEQYF. As DNA, the CDR3 is TGTGCCAGCAGTGAAAACCCCAGCCTCTCCTACGAGCAGTACTTC.